This TCR beta chain was found in a study of radiation and T cells in renal cell carcinoma. Assay used: immunoSEQ multiplex PCR; TCRdb lists only in-frame clones, some missing. The repertoire holds around 45,000 clones, 65% to 85% seen once, with 27% in the top ten. Germline CDR1 and CDR2: SGHTA and FQGNSA. The CDR3 consists of 16 residues. Trimming cost V 0 bases and J 0 bases, with 6 bases left between them. The time point: blood 4 weeks post-SBRT, at nephrectomy. Treatment denoted: 15 Gy SBRT to primary tumor, nephrectomy 4 weeks later. Nephrectomy followed 15 Gy stereotactic body radiation by 4 weeks. After SBRT, blood was collected at 2 and 4 weeks, plus baseline. The tumor was a clear cell renal cell carcinoma.

The sequenced sample was blood, obtained from a patient whose treatment included radiotherapy and nephrectomy. The chain is built from TRBV7-2 and TRBJ2-6, with D perhaps matching TRBD1 (5 bases). The TCR comes from a woman in her 70s with renal cell carcinoma. CDR3 amino acids: CASSLAGRSGANVLTF. DNA of the CDR3: TGTGCCAGCAGCTTAGCGGGGCGCTCTGGGGCCAACGTCCTGACTTTC.